The next 28 T cell receptor beta chains were all read from a single sample in a study of cytomegalovirus exposure and HLA in healthy donors. The data were produced by immunoSEQ multiplex PCR, yet TCRdb's version contains in-frame clones alone and is incomplete. This table holds 95,000 to 150,000 clones, roughly 90% found once. Sequencing used PBMCs. The receptors originated from a young woman in good health and CMV-seronegative.

This chain uses TRBV7-8 with TRBJ1-1, with D unclear. This CDR3 has 12 amino acids. In germline, CDR1 is SGHVS, CDR2 FQNEAQ. V was shortened by 3 bases and J by 1 base, with 3 bases between the two germline ends. The CDR3: CASSFGNTEAFF. CDR3 nucleotide sequence: TGTGCCAGCAGCTTCGGGAACACTGAAGCTTTCTTT.

The J gene is TRBJ2-3, the V gene TRBV20-1; no clear D gene. CDR1 DFQATT and CDR2 SNEGSKA come from the germline V gene (reference sequence). V lost 5 bases and J lost 6, with 9 bases in between. CDR3 size: 11 residues. The DNA for the CDR3 is TGCAGTGCTCCCTACCCGGATACGCAGTATTTT. This translates into CSAPYPDTQYF.

The chain employs TRBV18 and TRBJ1-4, with TRBD1 as a possible D gene (6 bases). V lost 0 bases and J 5 bases, leaving 10 bases between the germline ends. The CDR3 is made up of 15 amino acids. The germline gives CDR1 KGHSH, CDR2 LQKENI. The CDR3 here is CASSPPPRGNEKLFF. CDR3 DNA: TGTGCCAGCTCACCACCCCCAAGGGGGAATGAAAAACTGTTTTTT.

As for this clone: Compared with germline, one end of the junction differs, possibly owing to a read error. The gene calls are TRBV19 and TRBJ1-5; 11 bases line up with TRBD1. Germline V gene data show CDR1 as LNHDA and CDR2 as SQIVND (reference sequence). CDR3 length: 17 amino acids. The CDR3 sequence is CASSIGGRTGGFQPQHF. CDR3 coding DNA: TGTGCCAGTAGCATAGGGGGAAGGACAGGGGGCTTTCAGCCCCAGCATTTT.

CDR3: CASSLGRRGASYEQYF. The CDR3 bases are TGTGCCAGCAGCTTAGGTCGCAGGGGGGCTTCCTACGAGCAGTACTTC. The chain employs TRBV13 and TRBJ2-7, with D tentatively TRBD1 (7 bases). Germline CDR1 is PRHDT and CDR2 is FYEKMQ (reference sequence). The V end lost 0 bases, the J end lost 1 base, and 13 bases lay between the germline ends. The CDR3 sequence is 16 residues long.

The chain employs TRBV27 and TRBJ2-7, with a weak D call TRBD1 (6 bases). Germline V gives CDR1 MNHEY, CDR2 SMNVEV (reference sequence). The CDR3 is 13 amino acids. V lost 11 bases and J 7 bases, leaving 21 bases between the germline ends. The CDR3 loop is CAGAAGLGAEQYF. The CDR3 DNA follows: TGTGCCGGGGCGGCTGGGTTGGGGGCGGAGCAGTACTTC.

This clone was seen only a few times. The chain combines TRBV19 with TRBJ1-2, with 8 bases lining up with TRBD1. CDR1 and CDR2 from the germline V gene are LNHDA and SQIVND (reference sequence). V shed 5 bases and J 4 bases; nucleotides not matched to a gene: 9. The CDR3 loop spans 15 amino acids. CDR3 sequence (DNA): TGTGCCAGTAGTGCCACTCAGGGGGCGTCCTATGGCTACACCTTC. Translated: CASSATQGASYGYTF. The full variable domain, completed using reference TRBV19 and TRBJ1-2, is DGGITQSPKYLFRKEGQNVTLSCEQNLNHDAMYWYRQDPGQGLRLIYYSQIVNDFQKGDIAEGYSVSREKKESFPLTVTSAQKNPTAFYLCASSATQGASYGYTFGSGTRLTVV.

This chain links TRBV9 with TRBJ2-1, with D tentatively TRBD1 (5 bases). The V gene's germline CDR1 is SGDLS and CDR2 YYNGEE. V lost 2 bases to trimming and J lost 3 bases, with 15 bases between them. The CDR3 sequence is 16 residues long. CDR3 bases: TGTGCCAGCAGCGTTCGAAAAGGGGTTCTCTACAATGAGCAGTTCTTC. Translated, it gives CASSVRKGVLYNEQFF.

The chain employs TRBV4-1 and TRBJ2-7; the match to TRBD1 covers 9 bases. This CDR3 contains 15 residues. Germline V gives CDR1 MGHRA, CDR2 YSYEKL. The V and J ends lost 2 bases and 4 bases, in that order; junction bases with no gene match: 6. Here the CDR3 reads CASSQPGQGRYEQYF. CDR3 sequence (DNA): TGCGCCAGCAGCCAACCCGGACAGGGGAGATACGAGCAGTACTTC.

This chain joins TRBV27 and TRBJ2-1, with D perhaps TRBD2 (7 bases). This CDR3 has 14 amino acids. Trimming removed 4 bases at V and 7 bases at J, with 14 bases between. CDR1 is MNHEY, CDR2 SMNVEV, per germline (reference sequence). The CDR3 DNA sequence: TGTGCCAGCAGTTGGGGGGGGCCCCTTAATGAGCAGTTCTTC. It encodes CASSWGGPLNEQFF.

This clone has a handful of counts. The chain links TRBV19 to TRBJ2-7, with 10 bases matching TRBD2. The V gene's germline CDR1 is LNHDA and CDR2 SQIVND (reference sequence). Trimming removed 8 bases from V and 5 bases from J; junction bases left unmatched: 6. CDR3 length: 13 residues. The CDR3 is CASRASGRDEQYF. CDR3 nucleotide sequence: TGTGCCAGTCGAGCTAGCGGGAGAGACGAGCAGTACTTC.

In DNA, the CDR3 is TGTGCCATCAGACCCCTTGGGACTGCTAACGAGCAGTACTTC. Translated: CAIRPLGTANEQYF. The chain uses TRBV10-3 and TRBJ2-7; D possibly corresponds to TRBD2 (6 bases). Germline-derived CDR1 and CDR2 are ENHRY and SYGVKD. The V end was cut by 6 bases, the J end by 5 bases, with 17 bases between. CDR3 length: 14 residues.

This chain connects TRBV12-5 to TRBJ1-3; D is possibly TRBD1 (6 bases). This CDR3 contains 16 residues. CDR1 LGHNT and CDR2 FRNRAP come from the germline V gene. With 5 bases removed from V and 0 bases from J, the gap between germline ends came to 14 bases. The CDR3 spells CASGTGTLSSGNTIYF. CDR3 nucleotides: TGTGCTAGTGGTACCGGGACACTGAGCTCTGGAAACACCATATATTTT.

This chain connects TRBV9 to TRBJ1-2; tentatively, D is TRBD1 (6 bases). Germline V gene sequence: CDR1 SGDLS, CDR2 YYNGEE. The CDR3 extends over 14 amino acids. V was pared by 4 bases and J by 0 bases, with 10 bases between. CDR3 in DNA: TGTGCCAGCAGCATTGCAGGGGCTAACTATGGCTACACCTTC. It yields the protein CASSIAGANYGYTF.

A single count supports this clone. This rearrangement joins TRBV6-5 to TRBJ2-3; 7 positions match TRBD2. The CDR3 totals 16 residues. J lost 1 base, V lost 4 bases, and 8 bases had no gene match. Germline V gives CDR1 MNHEY, CDR2 SVGAGI. The CDR3 bases are TGTGCCAGCAGTTCCCTAGCGGTCGGGGGCACAGATACGCAGTATTTT. This encodes CASSSLAVGGTDTQYF.

The chain links TRBV29-1 to TRBJ2-3; perhaps TRBD2 as D (6 bases). The CDR3 is 13 amino acids. Trimming cost V 4 bases and J 4 bases, with 12 bases left between them. Germline CDR1 and CDR2: SQVTM and ANQGSEA. CDR3 loop: CSVGLATSDTQYF. DNA of the CDR3: TGCAGCGTTGGGCTAGCGACATCAGATACGCAGTATTTT.

The chain is built from TRBV27 and TRBJ2-2; 14 bases map to TRBD2. V gave up 2 bases and J gave up 3 bases; unmatched junction bases: 8. Germline CDR1 MNHEY, CDR2 SMNVEV (reference sequence). The CDR3 has 19 residues. The CDR3 loop reads CASSLIRTSGRWDTGELFF. The CDR3 bases are TGTGCCAGCAGTTTAATCAGGACTAGCGGGAGGTGGGACACCGGGGAGCTGTTTTTT.

The chain couples TRBV19 to TRBJ1-2; 11 bases are shared with TRBD1. Germline CDR1 and CDR2: LNHDA and SQIVND (reference sequence). The CDR3 extends over 15 amino acids. Losses at the gene ends were 6 bases for V and 4 bases for J; bases not matched to a gene: 7. CDR3 sequence: CASSLRTGGFYGYTF. The CDR3 region has the DNA TGTGCCAGTAGCCTAAGGACAGGGGGCTTCTATGGCTACACCTTC.

The gene calls are TRBV4-1 and TRBJ1-5; D possibly corresponds to TRBD1 (5 bases). This CDR3 is built from 16 residues. CDR1 and CDR2 (germline): MGHRA, YSYEKL. V shed 3 bases and J shed 1 base, with 13 bases lying between them. The CDR3, as DNA: TGCGCCAGCAGCCAGCGGGACGGGAGAAGCAATCAGCCCCAGCATTTT. Its translation: CASSQRDGRSNQPQHF.

V is TRBV25-1 and J is TRBJ2-1; TRBD2 agrees at 8 bases. The V segment lost 5 bases and the J segment 5 bases; nucleotides outside the gene matches: 8. Germline V gene data show CDR1 as MGHDK and CDR2 as SYGVNS. The CDR3 covers 15 residues. DNA of the CDR3: TGTGCCAGCAGTCTGCAGCGGGAGATCGACAATGAGCAGTTCTTC. Translation: CASSLQREIDNEQFF.

V and J are TRBV19 and TRBJ1-2; D is unclear. This CDR3 region has 14 residues. The V end was cut by 2 bases, the J end by 2 bases, with 9 bases between. Germline CDR1 and CDR2: LNHDA and SQIVND (reference sequence). The CDR3 bases are TGTGCCAGTAGTATAACCGGGTCAAACTATGGCTACACCTTC. Translated: CASSITGSNYGYTF.

V gene TRBV7-9 combines with J gene TRBJ1-1; 9 bases agree with TRBD1. Germline V gene lookup returns CDR1 SEHNR and CDR2 FQNEAQ (reference sequence). The CDR3 is 14 amino acids. Trimming took 4 bases from V and 6 from J; bases not matched to a gene: 6. CDR3 coding DNA: TGTGCCAGCAGCTCCACAGGGGGCGCCCCTGAAGCTTTCTTT. This encodes CASSSTGGAPEAFF.

This clone occurred once. V gene TRBV9 combines with J gene TRBJ2-3; tentatively, D is TRBD2 (6 bases). Germline V lookup: CDR1 SGDLS, CDR2 YYNGEE. V shed 2 bases and J shed 0 bases, with 7 bases lying between them. The CDR3 length is 14 residues. The CDR3 DNA reads TGTGCCAGCAGCGTTAGCGGTAGCACAGATACGCAGTATTTT. Translated: CASSVSGSTDTQYF.

The genes are TRBV10-2 and TRBJ2-1, with TRBD2 matching 9 bases. The CDR3 has 16 amino acids. The ends lost 3 bases at V and 3 bases at J; junction bases unmatched: 6. Germline-derived CDR1 and CDR2 are WSHSY and SAAADI. CDR3 sequence: CASSEVASGIYNEQFF. CDR3 DNA: TGCGCCAGCAGTGAAGTCGCTAGCGGGATCTACAATGAGCAGTTCTTC.

This chain connects TRBV6-6 to TRBJ2-5; 11 nucleotides line up with TRBD2. With V trimmed by 6 bases and J by 3 bases, 6 bases remained unmatched. Germline V gene sequence: CDR1 MNHNY, CDR2 SVGAGI (reference sequence). The CDR3 totals 15 residues. The CDR3 region has the DNA TGTGCCAGCAGAATAGCGGGAGGGCCTAAAGAGACCCAGTACTTC. This codes for CASRIAGGPKETQYF.

This chain links TRBV2 with TRBJ1-3; tentatively, D is TRBD1 (6 bases). Germline lookup yields CDR1 SNHLY and CDR2 FYNNEI. CDR3 length: 13 amino acids. V was cut by 9 bases and J by 0 bases, with 9 bases left in between. The CDR3 nucleotides read TGTGCCAGTGACAGGAGCTCTGGAAACACCATATATTTT. Translation gives CASDRSSGNTIYF.

The chain has TRBV30 and TRBJ2-7, with D possibly being TRBD2 (6 bases). Deletions cut 1 base from V and 4 bases from J, with 17 bases between. This CDR3 spans 15 amino acids. Germline loops: CDR1 GTSNPN, CDR2 SVGIG (reference sequence). The CDR3 sequence is CAWSDGTHGGYEQYF. Written as DNA, the CDR3 is TGTGCCTGGAGTGACGGGACTCATGGGGGGTACGAGCAGTACTTC.

Details on this clone: Other nucleotide sequences from this sample produce the same CDR3. The V and J genes are TRBV5-1 and TRBJ2-7, with TRBD2 identical over 8 bases. The germline V gene has CDR1 SGHRS and CDR2 YFSETQ. J was trimmed by 3 bases and V by 0 bases; bases with no gene match: 5. The CDR3 has 15 amino acids. The CDR3 sequence is CASSLAGTSGYEQYF. Here the CDR3 DNA reads TGCGCCAGCAGCTTGGCTGGGACTAGTGGCTACGAGCAGTACTTC.